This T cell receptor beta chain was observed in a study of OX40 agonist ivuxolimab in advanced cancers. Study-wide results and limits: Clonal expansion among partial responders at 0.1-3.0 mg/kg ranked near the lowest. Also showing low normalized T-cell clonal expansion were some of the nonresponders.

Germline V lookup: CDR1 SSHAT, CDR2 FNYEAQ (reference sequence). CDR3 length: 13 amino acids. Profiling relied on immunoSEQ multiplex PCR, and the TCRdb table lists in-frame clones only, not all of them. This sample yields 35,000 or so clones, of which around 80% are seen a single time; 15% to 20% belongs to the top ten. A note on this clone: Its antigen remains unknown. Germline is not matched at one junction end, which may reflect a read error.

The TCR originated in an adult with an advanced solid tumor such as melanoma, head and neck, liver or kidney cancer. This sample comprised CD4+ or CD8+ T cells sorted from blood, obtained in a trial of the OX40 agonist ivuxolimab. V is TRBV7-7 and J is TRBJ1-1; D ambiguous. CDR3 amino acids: CASSLAQNTEAFF. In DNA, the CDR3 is TGTGCTAGCAGCTTAGCGCAGAACACTGAAGCTTTCTTT.